The 8 T cell receptor beta chains listed next were all sequenced from one sample in a study of T-cell memory formation after mild COVID-19 (dated by TCRdb to about 2021). Receptors were amplified or captured by 5' RACE. TCRdb shows the sequencer as Illumina NovaSeq 6000. Through fastp at Q25 and MiXCR, TCRdb rebuilt clones from the public reads, retaining in-frame beta chains. Every entry covers one CDR3 protein and lists the most common genes and DNA from its rows. The sample table lists 300,000 to 350,000 distinct CDR3 sequences, roughly an eighth of them with a count of one. The ten top clones hold roughly 20% of the sample. Source material: PBMCs or a T cell subset sorted from them (not recorded which). The receptors derive from a man aged 18 to 29 who had mild COVID-19 (a few samples of this study predate the infection). The sample titles of this study are shuffled in the database, so cell type and time point are left out; the donor was told from shared clones.

This clonotype turned up a few times. The rearrangement uses TRBV9 and TRBJ1-2; a possible D gene is TRBD1 (5 bases). V lost 0 bases to trimming and J lost 4 bases, with 13 bases between them. The CDR3 is made up of 15 amino acids. Germline-derived CDR1 and CDR2 are SGDLS and YYNGEE. The CDR3 spells CASSVAYEGSYGYTF. The CDR3 DNA reads TGTGCCAGCAGCGTAGCTTATGAGGGGAGCTATGGCTACACCTTC.

This clonotype was seen more than once but under ten times. The chain is built from TRBV10-3 and TRBJ2-5, with TRBD2 matching 7 bases. This CDR3 has 16 residues. The V segment lost 3 bases and the J segment 0 bases; nucleotides outside the gene matches: 7. Germline CDR1 ENHRY, CDR2 SYGVKD. CDR3 sequence: CAISERMGGYQETQYF. In DNA, the CDR3 is TGTGCCATCAGTGAACGGATGGGGGGGTACCAAGAGACCCAGTACTTC.

The genes are TRBV3-1 and TRBJ2-3; D uncertain. In germline, CDR1 is LGHDT, CDR2 YNNKEL (reference sequence). The CDR3 totals 14 residues. The V and J ends lost 4 bases and 4 bases respectively, with 12 bases between them. The CDR3 spells CASSPQVGPDTQYF. Here the CDR3 DNA reads TGTGCCAGCAGCCCCCAGGTGGGTCCAGATACGCAGTATTTT.

This chain connects TRBV28 to TRBJ2-5; 10 bases are a match to TRBD1. The V and J ends lost 6 bases and 5 bases, in that order; junction bases with no gene match: 9. The CDR3 loop spans 15 amino acids. Germline V CDR1 and CDR2: MDHEN, SYDVKM. The CDR3 DNA sequence: TGTGCCAGCAGGAGGGGACAGGGGAACTTCGAGACCCAGTACTTC. It codes for CASRRGQGNFETQYF. Supplemented by reference TRBV28 and TRBJ2-5, the full variable domain reads DVKVTQSSRYLVKRTGEKVFLECVQDMDHENMFWYRQDPGLGLRLIYFSYDVKMKEKGDIPEGYSVSREKKERFSLILESASTNQTSMYLCASRRGQGNFETQYFGPGTRLLVL.

This chain connects TRBV4-3 to TRBJ1-2, with unresolved D. V shed 0 bases and J shed 4 bases, with 12 bases lying between them. The CDR3 is 15 amino acids. Germline values: CDR1 LGHNA, CDR2 YSLEER. The CDR3 loop reads CASSQDWSQGYGYTF. The CDR3 region has the DNA TGCGCCAGCAGCCAAGATTGGAGCCAAGGCTATGGCTACACCTTC.

This clonotype was detected a few times. This chain links TRBV4-1 with TRBJ2-3, with 9 positions matching TRBD2. The V gene's germline CDR1 is MGHRA and CDR2 YSYEKL. This CDR3 is 17 amino acids long. Trimming removed 5 bases from V and 6 bases from J; junction bases left unmatched: 15. CDR3 loop: CASSYDPLGLAGDTQYF. The CDR3 nucleotides are TGCGCCAGCAGCTATGACCCATTGGGGCTAGCGGGGGATACGCAGTATTTT.

Only a few counts were recorded for this clonotype. The chain carries TRBV7-9 and TRBJ1-5; D is undetermined. Germline-derived CDR1 and CDR2 are SEHNR and FQNEAQ (reference sequence). The V and J ends lost 5 bases and 6 bases respectively, with 11 bases between them. This CDR3 region has 13 residues. The CDR3 protein is CASSGAGGQPQHF. CDR3 in DNA: TGTGCCAGCAGCGGCGCCGGAGGTCAGCCCCAGCATTTT.

CDR3 in DNA: TGTGCCAGCAGCTTAGGTGCAGGGGCCCTGTTCTTC. This encodes CASSLGAGALFF. The J gene is TRBJ2-1, the V gene TRBV7-2, with D maybe TRBD1 (6 bases). The germline V gene has CDR1 SGHTA and CDR2 FQGNSA. V lost 1 base, J lost 15 bases, and 13 bases lay in between. This CDR3 is built from 12 residues.